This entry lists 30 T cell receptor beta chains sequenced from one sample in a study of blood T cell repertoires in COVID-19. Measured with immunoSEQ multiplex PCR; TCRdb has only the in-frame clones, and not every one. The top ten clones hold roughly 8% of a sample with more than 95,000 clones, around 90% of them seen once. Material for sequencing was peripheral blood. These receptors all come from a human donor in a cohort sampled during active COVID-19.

As DNA, the CDR3 is TGTGCCAGCAGTTACTCGCGGGGGGGAATGAACACTGAAGCTTTCTTT. This encodes CASSYSRGGMNTEAFF. V is TRBV6-5 and J is TRBJ1-1, with D perhaps TRBD1 (5 bases). V lost 0 bases to trimming and J lost 0 bases, with 11 bases between them. This CDR3 comprises 16 residues. Germline values: CDR1 MNHEY, CDR2 SVGAGI.

CDR3 sequence reads: CASSQVSGDREKLFF. CDR3 nucleotide sequence: TGCGCCAGCAGCCAAGTCTCAGGGGATCGGGAAAAACTGTTTTTT. The rearrangement uses TRBV4-1 and TRBJ1-4, with D possibly being TRBD1 (6 bases). The CDR3 length is 15 residues. V lost 1 base and J 8 bases, leaving 14 bases between the germline ends. Per germline, CDR1 MGHRA and CDR2 YSYEKL.

For the CDR3, the DNA is TGCGCCAGCAGCCAAGACCTGGTCGGGACAGGGGTGTACGAGCAGTACTTC. Its translation is CASSQDLVGTGVYEQYF. The V gene is TRBV4-1, the J gene TRBJ2-7; 10 bases are a match to TRBD1. CDR1 is MGHRA and CDR2 is YSYEKL in the germline V gene. The CDR3 extends over 17 amino acids. Unmatched junction bases numbered 9, after V lost 0 bases and J lost 4 bases.

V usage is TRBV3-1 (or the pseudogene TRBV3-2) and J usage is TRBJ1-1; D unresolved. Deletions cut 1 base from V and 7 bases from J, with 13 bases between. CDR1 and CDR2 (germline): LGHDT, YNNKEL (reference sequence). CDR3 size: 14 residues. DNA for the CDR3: TGTGCCAGCAGCCAAGGACTAACCGCGGATGAAGCTTTCTTT. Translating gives CASSQGLTADEAFF.

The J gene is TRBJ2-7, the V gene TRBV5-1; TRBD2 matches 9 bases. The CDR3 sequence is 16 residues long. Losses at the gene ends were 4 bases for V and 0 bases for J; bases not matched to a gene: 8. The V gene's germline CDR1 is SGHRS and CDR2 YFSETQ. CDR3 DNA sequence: TGCGCCAGCAGCGTGACGACTAGCGGAACCTCCTACGAGCAGTACTTC. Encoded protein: CASSVTTSGTSYEQYF. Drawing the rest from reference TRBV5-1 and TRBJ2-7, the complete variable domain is KAGVTQTPRYLIKTRGQQVTLSCSPISGHRSVSWYQQTPGQGLQFLFEYFSETQRNKGNFPGRFSGRQFSNSRSEMNVSTLELGDSALYLCASSVTTSGTSYEQYFGPGTRLTVT.

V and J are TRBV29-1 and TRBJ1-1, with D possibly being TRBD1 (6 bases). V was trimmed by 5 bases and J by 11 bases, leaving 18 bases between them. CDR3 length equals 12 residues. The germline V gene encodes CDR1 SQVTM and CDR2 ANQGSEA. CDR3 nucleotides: TGCAGCGTTACTTACAACAGGGATATTGCTTTCTTT. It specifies CSVTYNRDIAFF.

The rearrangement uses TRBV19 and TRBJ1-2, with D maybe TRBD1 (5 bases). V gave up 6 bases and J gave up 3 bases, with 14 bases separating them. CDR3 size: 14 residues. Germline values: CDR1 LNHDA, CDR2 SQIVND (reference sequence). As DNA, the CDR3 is TGTGCCAGTAGAAAGCAGGGTCAGGACTATGGCTACACCTTC. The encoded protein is CASRKQGQDYGYTF.

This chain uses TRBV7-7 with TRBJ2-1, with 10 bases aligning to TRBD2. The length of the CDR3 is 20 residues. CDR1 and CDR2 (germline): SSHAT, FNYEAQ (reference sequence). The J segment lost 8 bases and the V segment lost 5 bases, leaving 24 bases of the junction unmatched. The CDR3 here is CASSRLGRSGRARINDEQFF. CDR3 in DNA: TGTGCCAGCAGCCGTCTTGGTAGAAGCGGGAGGGCCCGAATTAACGATGAGCAGTTCTTC.

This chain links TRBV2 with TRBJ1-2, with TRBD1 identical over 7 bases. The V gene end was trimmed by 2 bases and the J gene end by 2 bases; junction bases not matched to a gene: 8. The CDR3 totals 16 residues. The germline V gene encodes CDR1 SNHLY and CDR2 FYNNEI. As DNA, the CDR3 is TGTGCCAGCAGTGAATTGGGGACAGTAATCAACTATGGCTACACCTTC. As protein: CASSELGTVINYGYTF.

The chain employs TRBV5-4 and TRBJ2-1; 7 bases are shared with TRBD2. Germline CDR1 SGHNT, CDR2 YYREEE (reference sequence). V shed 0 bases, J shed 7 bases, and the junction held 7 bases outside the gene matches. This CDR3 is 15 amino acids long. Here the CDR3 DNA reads TGTGCCAGCAGCTTGGGGGGAGGGCCTGGGAATGAGCAGTTCTTC. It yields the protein CASSLGGGPGNEQFF.

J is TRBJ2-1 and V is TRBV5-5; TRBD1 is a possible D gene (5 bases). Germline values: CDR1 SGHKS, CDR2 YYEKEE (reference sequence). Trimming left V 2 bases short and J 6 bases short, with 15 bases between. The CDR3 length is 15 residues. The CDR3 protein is CASSLRQGRSNEQFF. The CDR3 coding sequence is TGTGCCAGCAGCTTACGCCAGGGCAGGTCCAATGAGCAGTTCTTC.

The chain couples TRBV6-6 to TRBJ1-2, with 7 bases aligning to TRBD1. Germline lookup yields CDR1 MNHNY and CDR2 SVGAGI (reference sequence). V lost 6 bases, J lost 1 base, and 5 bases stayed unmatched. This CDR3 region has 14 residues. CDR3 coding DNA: TGTGCCAGCAGGGCCGGGACAGATAACTATGGCTACACCTTC. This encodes CASRAGTDNYGYTF.

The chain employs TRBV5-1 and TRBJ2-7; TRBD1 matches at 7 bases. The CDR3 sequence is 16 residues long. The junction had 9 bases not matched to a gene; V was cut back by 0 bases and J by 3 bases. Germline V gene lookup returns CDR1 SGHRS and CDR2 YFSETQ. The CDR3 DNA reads TGCGCCAGCAGCTTGGGTATCCGGACAGGATTCTACGAGCAGTACTTC. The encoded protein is CASSLGIRTGFYEQYF.

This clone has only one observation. The CDR3: CASSHPRAGAYNEQFF. The DNA of the CDR3 is TGTGCCAGCAGCCACCCGCGGGCGGGTGCCTACAATGAGCAGTTCTTC. This chain joins TRBV7-6 and TRBJ2-1; D may be TRBD2 (5 bases). The germline V and J ends were trimmed by 5 bases and 2 bases, with 16 bases remaining between them. This CDR3 comprises 16 residues. Germline V gene sequence: CDR1 SGHVS, CDR2 FNYEAQ.

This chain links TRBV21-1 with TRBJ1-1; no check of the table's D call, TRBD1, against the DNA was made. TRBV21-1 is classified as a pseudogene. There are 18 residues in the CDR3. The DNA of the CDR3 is TGTGCCAGCAGCCTCCCCCGGGACAGGGGAAGTAGGAACACTGAAGCTTTCTTT. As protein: CASSLPRDRGSRNTEAFF.

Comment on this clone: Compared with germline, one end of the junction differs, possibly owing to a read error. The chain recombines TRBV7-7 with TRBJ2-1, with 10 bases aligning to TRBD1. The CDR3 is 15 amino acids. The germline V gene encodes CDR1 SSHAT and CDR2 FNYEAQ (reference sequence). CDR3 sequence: CASSPVGQGSSKQFF. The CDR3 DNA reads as TGTGCTAGCAGCCCGGTGGGACAGGGGAGTTCAAAGCAGTTCTTC.

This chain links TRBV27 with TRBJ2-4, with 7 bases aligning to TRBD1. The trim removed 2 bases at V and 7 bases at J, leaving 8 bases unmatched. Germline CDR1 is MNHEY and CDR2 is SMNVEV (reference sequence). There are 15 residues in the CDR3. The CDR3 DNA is TGTGCCAGCAGTTTAGGGCAGGGGGTCGAGAACATTCAGTACTTC. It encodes CASSLGQGVENIQYF.

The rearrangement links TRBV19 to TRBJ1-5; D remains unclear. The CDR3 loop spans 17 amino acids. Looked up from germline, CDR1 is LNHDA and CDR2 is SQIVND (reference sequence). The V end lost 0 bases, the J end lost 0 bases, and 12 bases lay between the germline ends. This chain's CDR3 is CASSIDFADNSNQPQHF. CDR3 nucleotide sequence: TGTGCCAGTAGTATAGATTTCGCGGATAATAGCAATCAGCCCCAGCATTTT. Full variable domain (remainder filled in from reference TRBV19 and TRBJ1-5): DGGITQSPKYLFRKEGQNVTLSCEQNLNHDAMYWYRQDPGQGLRLIYYSQIVNDFQKGDIAEGYSVSREKKESFPLTVTSAQKNPTAFYLCASSIDFADNSNQPQHFGDGTRLSIL.

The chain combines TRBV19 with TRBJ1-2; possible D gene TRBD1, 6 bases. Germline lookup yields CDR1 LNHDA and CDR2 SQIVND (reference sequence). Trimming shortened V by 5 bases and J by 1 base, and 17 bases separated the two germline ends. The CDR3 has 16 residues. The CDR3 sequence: CASSPGTGWGNYGYTF. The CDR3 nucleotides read TGTGCCAGTAGTCCCGGAACAGGGTGGGGTAACTATGGCTACACCTTC.

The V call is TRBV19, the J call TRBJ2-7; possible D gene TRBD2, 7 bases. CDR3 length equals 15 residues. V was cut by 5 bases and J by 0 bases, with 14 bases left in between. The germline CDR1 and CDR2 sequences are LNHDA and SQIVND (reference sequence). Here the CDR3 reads CASSLGGRSSYEQYF. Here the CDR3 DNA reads TGTGCCAGTAGTTTGGGGGGGCGGAGCTCCTACGAGCAGTACTTC. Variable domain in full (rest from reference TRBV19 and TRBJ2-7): DGGITQSPKYLFRKEGQNVTLSCEQNLNHDAMYWYRQDPGQGLRLIYYSQIVNDFQKGDIAEGYSVSREKKESFPLTVTSAQKNPTAFYLCASSLGGRSSYEQYFGPGTRLTVT.

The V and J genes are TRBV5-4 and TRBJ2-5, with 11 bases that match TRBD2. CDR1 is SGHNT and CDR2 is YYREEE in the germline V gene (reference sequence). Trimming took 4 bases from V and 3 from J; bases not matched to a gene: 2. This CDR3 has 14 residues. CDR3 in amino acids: CASSELAGEETQYF. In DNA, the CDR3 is TGTGCCAGCAGCGAACTAGCGGGAGAAGAGACCCAGTACTTC.

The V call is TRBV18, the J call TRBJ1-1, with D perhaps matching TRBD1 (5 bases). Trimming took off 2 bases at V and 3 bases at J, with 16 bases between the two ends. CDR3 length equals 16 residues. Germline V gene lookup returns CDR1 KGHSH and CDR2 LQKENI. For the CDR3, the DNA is TGTGCCAGCTCACCAGCCAGGGTGCGAGGAGACACTGAAGCTTTCTTT. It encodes CASSPARVRGDTEAFF.

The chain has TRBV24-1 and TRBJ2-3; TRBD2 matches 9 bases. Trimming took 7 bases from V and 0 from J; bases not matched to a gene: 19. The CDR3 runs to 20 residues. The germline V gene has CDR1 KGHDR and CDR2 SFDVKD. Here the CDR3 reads CATSVPSSLAGVMSTDTQYF. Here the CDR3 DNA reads TGTGCCACCAGCGTTCCCTCTTCCTTAGCGGGAGTAATGAGCACAGATACGCAGTATTTT.

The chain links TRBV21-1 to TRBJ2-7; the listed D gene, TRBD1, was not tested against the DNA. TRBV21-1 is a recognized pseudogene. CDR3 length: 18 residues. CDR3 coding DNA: TGTGCCAGCAGCAAACTGGGGGCCCAGGGACAGTCCGCCCACGAGCAGTACTTC. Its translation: CASSKLGAQGQSAHEQYF.

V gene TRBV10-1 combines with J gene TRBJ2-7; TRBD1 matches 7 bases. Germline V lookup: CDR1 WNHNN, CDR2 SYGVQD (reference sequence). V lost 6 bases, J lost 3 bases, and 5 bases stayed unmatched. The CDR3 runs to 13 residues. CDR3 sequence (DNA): TGCGCCAGCAGCCGGGACAGACTCTACGAGCAGTACTTC. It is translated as CASSRDRLYEQYF.

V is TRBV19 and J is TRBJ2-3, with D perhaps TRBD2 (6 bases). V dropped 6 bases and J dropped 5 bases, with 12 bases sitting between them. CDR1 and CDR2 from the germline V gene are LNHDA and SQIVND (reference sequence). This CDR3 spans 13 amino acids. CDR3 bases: TGTGCCAGTAGCACAGAAGCGGGAGATACGCAGTATTTT. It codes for CASSTEAGDTQYF.

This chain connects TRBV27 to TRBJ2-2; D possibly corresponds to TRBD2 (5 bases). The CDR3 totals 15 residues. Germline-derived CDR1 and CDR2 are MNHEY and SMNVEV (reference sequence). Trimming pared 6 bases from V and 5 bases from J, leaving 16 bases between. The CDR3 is CASSKQTPGTGELFF. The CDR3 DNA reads TGTGCCAGCAGCAAACAAACTCCGGGGACCGGGGAGCTGTTTTTT.

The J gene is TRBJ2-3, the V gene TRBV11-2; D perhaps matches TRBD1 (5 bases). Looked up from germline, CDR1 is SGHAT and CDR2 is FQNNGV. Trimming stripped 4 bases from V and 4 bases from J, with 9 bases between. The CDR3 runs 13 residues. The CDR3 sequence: CASSSQGSDTQYF. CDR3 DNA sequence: TGTGCCAGCAGCTCCCAGGGTTCAGATACGCAGTATTTT.

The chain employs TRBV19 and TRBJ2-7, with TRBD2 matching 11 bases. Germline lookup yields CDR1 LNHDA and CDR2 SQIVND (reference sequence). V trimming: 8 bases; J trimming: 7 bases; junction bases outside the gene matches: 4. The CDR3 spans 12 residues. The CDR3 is CASGTSGREQYF. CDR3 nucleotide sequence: TGTGCCAGTGGGACTAGCGGAAGGGAGCAGTACTTC.

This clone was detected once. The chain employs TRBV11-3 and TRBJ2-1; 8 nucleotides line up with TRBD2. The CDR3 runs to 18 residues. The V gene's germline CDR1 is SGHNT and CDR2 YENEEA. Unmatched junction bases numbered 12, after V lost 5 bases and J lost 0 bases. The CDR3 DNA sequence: TGTGCCAGCAGCCAAGGTGGGACTAGGGTGAGCTCCTACAATGAGCAGTTCTTC. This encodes CASSQGGTRVSSYNEQFF.